The rows below give T cell receptor beta chains drawn from one sample of a study of regulatory T cells in long-lasting Graves disease. TCRdb redid the calling of the multiplex PCR reads with MiXCR, one entry per CDR3 protein. The data contain roughly 560,000 distinct CDR3 sequences, more than 10% of them singletons. This sample also belongs to another study, concerning T cells in Graves' hyperthyroidism and ophthalmopathy.

The sequencing used peripheral blood mononuclear cells (PBMCs), collected at new diagnosis, from a patient treated with antithyroid drugs. All receptors come from a woman aged 25 to 45 with Graves disease. CDR3s include the opening cysteine and the closing phenylalanine or tryptophan. The D gene is left open where the match is weak. The size of a clone is reported for some rows only, either as once, few or many, or as a class for expanded clones.

TRBJ2-2 | many | TRBV11-3 | . | TGTGCCAGCAGCTTAGTCCCGGGGGCCGGGGAGCTGTTTTTT | CASSLVPGAGELFF
TRBJ1-1 | . | TRBV16 | . | TGTGCCGCTGCAACGACAGCGAACACTGAAGCTTTCTTT | CAAATTANTEAFF
TRBJ1-2 | many | TRBV10-3 | . | TGTGCCATCAAATCCAGTGGTCCAGAATCTAACTATGGCTACACCTTC | CAIKSSGPESNYGYTF
TRBJ1-5 | many | TRBV7-9 | . | TGTGCCAGCAGCTTAGGAGGAGGGGCCCCGCCCCAGCATTTT | CASSLGGGAPPQHF
TRBJ1-5 | . | TRBV19 | . | TGTGCCAGTAGTACCTGGGCCGTTAATCAGCCCCAGCATTTT | CASSTWAVNQPQHF
TRBJ1-1 | . | TRBV7-2 | . | TGTGCCAGCCGCAGAGGGGGGCGGGCGAACACTGAAGCTTTCTTT | CASRRGGRANTEAFF
TRBJ1-3 | many | TRBV6-1 | . | TGTGCCAGCAGTGACAGGTATCGGATCTCTGGAAACACCATATATTTT | CASSDRYRISGNTIYF
TRBJ2-7 | many | TRBV6-2/TRBV6-3 | . | TGTGCCAGCAGCCCCAGGGTCTCAGGGACCTACGAGCAGTACTTC | CASSPRVSGTYEQYF
TRBJ2-3 | . | TRBV6-2/TRBV6-3 | . | TGTGCCAGCAAAGGGGATCGGGAAGCCACAGATACGCAGTATTTT | CASKGDREATDTQYF
TRBJ2-2 | . | TRBV6-1 | . | TGTGCCAGCTTAAGCGGGGAGCTGTTTTTT | CASLSGELFF
TRBJ2-1 | many | TRBV6-1 | TRBD2 | TGTGCCAGCAGCCCGGGGGGACTAGCGGGAGCCAATGAGCAGTTCTTC | CASSPGGLAGANEQFF
TRBJ1-1 | few | TRBV6-1 | TRBD1 | TGTGCCAGCAGAGACCGGGACAGGGGCGTCGCTGAAGCTTTCTTT | CASRDRDRGVAEAFF
TRBJ2-3 | once | TRBV14 | . | TGTGCCAGCAGCCGCCGAAGTGGAGATACGCAGTATTTT | CASSRRSGDTQYF
TRBJ1-2 | many | TRBV20-1 | TRBD1 | TGCAGTGCTAGTGGGGACAGTCGCGGCTATGGCTACACCTTC | CSASGDSRGYGYTF
TRBJ2-3 | many | TRBV29-1 | TRBD1 | TGCAGCGTGGACCAGGGGGCATCTAGCACAGATACGCAGTATTTT | CSVDQGASSTDTQYF
TRBJ1-5 | few | TRBV19 | . | TGTGCCAGTAGTATCCTCGGGCAGGGGTATAGCAATCAGCCCCAGCATTTT | CASSILGQGYSNQPQHF
TRBJ2-7 | . | TRBV20-1 | TRBD2 | TGCAGTGCCCGCGGGGGGGGAGAGCAGTACTTC | CSARGGGEQYF
TRBJ1-4 | few | TRBV7-9 | . | TGTGCCAGCAGCCCGCGAGGAATGAGGGGGGCCGACTCGTCTAATGAAAAACTGTTTTTT | CASSPRGMRGADSSNEKLFF
TRBJ2-7 | few | TRBV10-3 | TRBD2 | TGTGCCATCAGTGGGCGGGAGGACGGGTACGAGCAGTACTTC | CAISGREDGYEQYF
TRBJ2-7 | once | TRBV24-1 | TRBD1 | TGTGCCACCAGTGAAACCGGGACAGGGGGCGGTCAGCAGTACTTC | CATSETGTGGGQQYF
TRBJ2-3 | many | TRBV11-2 | . | TGTGCCAGCAGCTTATTCGGGGGTCTCAACACAGATACGCAGTATTTT | CASSLFGGLNTDTQYF
TRBJ2-1 | few | TRBV4-3 | TRBD2 | TGCGCCAGCAGCCAATGGAACGGGAGCGGGGATGAGCAGTTCTTC | CASSQWNGSGDEQFF
TRBJ2-2 | few | TRBV18 | TRBD2 | TGTGCCAGCTCCAGACGCGGGAGGGCCGACGGGGAGCTGTTTTTT | CASSRRGRADGELFF
TRBJ1-3 | few | TRBV7-9 | . | TGTGCCAGCAGCTTCCCAGGCAGGGGTGGAAACACCATATATTTT | CASSFPGRGGNTIYF
TRBJ2-2 | many | TRBV20-1 | TRBD1 | TGCAGTGCTCAACCCGGGACAGGGGTCACCGGGGAGCTGTTTTTT | CSAQPGTGVTGELFF
TRBJ2-7 | few | TRBV18 | TRBD2 | TGTGCCAGCTCACGACCGGGACTAGCGGGAGGGCCGCTGTCCTACGAGCAGTACTTC | CASSRPGLAGGPLSYEQYF
TRBJ2-3 | many | TRBV27 | . | TGTGCCAGCAGCCGCCCGGCGGGTACGCAGTATTTT | CASSRPAGTQYF
TRBJ2-5 | many | TRBV6-1 | TRBD2 | TGTGCCAGCAGAACCAGCGGGAGAGGGGAGACCCAGTACTTC | CASRTSGRGETQYF
TRBJ2-3 | few | TRBV20-1 | TRBD2 | TGCAGTGCTAGACCCTCCAAGGGAGGGGATACGCAGTATTTT | CSARPSKGGDTQYF
TRBJ1-2 | many | TRBV2 | . | TGTGCCAGCAGGTGGGCCGGGTTAGTAGGCTACACCTTC | CASRWAGLVGYTF
TRBJ1-2 | many | TRBV24-1 | . | TGTGCCACCAGTGACCGGGACGGCTATGGCTACACCTTC | CATSDRDGYGYTF
TRBJ2-7 | many | TRBV12-5 | . | TGTGCTAGTGGTTTGGCCTCACCAGGACGCGCCTGGTACGAGCAGTACTTC | CASGLASPGRAWYEQYF
TRBJ2-7 | many | TRBV11-1 | TRBD1 | TGTGCCAGCAGCTTAGTGGGACAGGTGACTACCTACGAGCAGTACTTC | CASSLVGQVTTYEQYF
TRBJ2-5 | many | TRBV6-1 | TRBD2 | TGTGCCAGCAGCGGTCGACTAGCGGGAGCCCAAGAGACCCAGTACTTC | CASSGRLAGAQETQYF
TRBJ2-3 | . | TRBV5-4 | TRBD2 | TGTGCCAGCAGCTTGGAAACTAGCGGGAGGGCATGGACGCAGTATTTT | CASSLETSGRAWTQYF
TRBJ2-5 | . | TRBV19 | TRBD2 | TGTGCCAGTAGTATAGATGGGACTAGCGGCCAAGAGACCCAGTACTTC | CASSIDGTSGQETQYF
TRBJ2-1 | few | TRBV7-8 | TRBD1 | TGTGCCAGCAGCCTGGACAGGGGAGTGAATGAGCAGTTCTTC | CASSLDRGVNEQFF
TRBJ1-1 | many | TRBV3-1 | . | TGTGCCAGCAGTCTTCTAGGGCTTGAAGCTTTCTTT | CASSLLGLEAFF
TRBJ1-5 | many | TRBV6-2/TRBV6-3 | . | TGTGCCAGCAATAAACAGGGCAATCAGCCCCAGCATTTT | CASNKQGNQPQHF
TRBJ1-1 | few | TRBV6-1 | TRBD1 | TGTGCCATCACGACAGGGGGCGGTGAAGCTTTCTTT | CAITTGGGEAFF
TRBJ1-4 | many | TRBV10-3 | TRBD1 | TGTGCCATCAGAGATGCGACAGGGGTTACCGAAAAACTGTTTTTT | CAIRDATGVTEKLFF
TRBJ1-5 | . | TRBV6-1 | TRBD1 | TGTGCCAGCACCCCGGACAGGGCAAGTCAGCCCCAGCATTTT | CASTPDRASQPQHF
TRBJ2-1 | many | TRBV10-3 | TRBD2 | TGTGCCATCCGTTCCCTAGCGGGGGAGAGCTCCTACAATGAGCAGTTCTTC | CAIRSLAGESSYNEQFF
TRBJ1-1 | many | TRBV13 | TRBD1 | TGTGCCAGCAGCCCAGGGGGGGGGGAGGCTGAAGCTTTCTTT | CASSPGGGEAEAFF
TRBJ1-3 | few | TRBV29-1 | . | TGCAGCGTTGCAACGGGGGCGGGAAACACCATATATTTT | CSVATGAGNTIYF
TRBJ2-3 | . | TRBV15 | TRBD2 | TGTGCCACCAGCAGAGATCGGGGGGATCCGCAGTATTTT | CATSRDRGDPQYF
TRBJ2-7 | many | TRBV20-1 | TRBD1 | TGCAGTGCTAGAGGGACAGGGGGTTATTACGAGCAGTACTTC | CSARGTGGYYEQYF
TRBJ2-3 | many | TRBV5-1 | . | TGCGCCAGCAGCTTATCCAGGGGAGAGAGAGATACGCAGTATTTT | CASSLSRGERDTQYF
TRBJ1-2 | many | TRBV19 | . | TGTGCCAGTACCCGGGGGGGGACATCTAACTATGGCTACACCTTC | CASTRGGTSNYGYTF
TRBJ2-1 | many | TRBV9 | TRBD2 | TGTGCCAGCAGCGTAGGACAACTAGCGGTGGGCAATGAGCAGTTCTTC | CASSVGQLAVGNEQFF
TRBJ2-6 | . | TRBV4-3 | . | TGCGCCAGCTCCTCCACAACCAACGTCCTGACTTTC | CASSSTTNVLTF
TRBJ1-5 | many | TRBV28 | . | TGTGCCACCTCCGGGACTCCCAATCAGCCCCAGCATTTT | CATSGTPNQPQHF
TRBJ1-1 | many | TRBV6-5 | . | TGTGCCAGCAGTTACTCGATAGGATCGAACACTGAAGCTTTCTTT | CASSYSIGSNTEAFF
TRBJ1-6 | few | TRBV6-9 | . | TGTGCCAGCAGTTACGGTGTGAATTCACCCCTCCACTTT | CASSYGVNSPLHF
TRBJ1-5 | . | TRBV19 | . | TGTGCCAGTAGTATAGGGGGGGGGCCCCAGCATTTT | CASSIGGGPQHF